The T cell receptor beta chain described here comes from a study of blood T cells in healthy people across ages. General study findings and limits: The recorded TCR beta diversity per million T cells decreased in a roughly linear manner with age.

With regard to this clonotype: Its target is not known.

Combining a sample-barcoded 5' primer with a J-beta primer mix, a second PCR ran for 7 to 11 cycles. One entry per CDR3 protein, called by TCRdb with MiXCR from the 5' RACE reads. The data hold under 700,000 distinct CDR3 sequences, with around 24% observed a single time. The V and J ends lost 2 bases and 1 base, in that order; junction bases with no gene match: 4. Germline V gives CDR1 DFQATT, CDR2 SNEGSKA (reference sequence). This CDR3 has 14 amino acids. These same records also appear under a second study, on T cells of mothers and their children.

Specimen: blood. J is TRBJ2-5 and V is TRBV20-1; the match to TRBD1 covers 7 bases. The TCR sequence derives from a boy younger than 18 in good health. CDR3 DNA: TGCAGTGCTAGATCCAGACAGGGCCAAGAGACCCAGTACTTC. Translating it yields CSARSRQGQETQYF.